One sample yielded the 32 T cell receptor beta chains listed below, sequenced in a study of naive and memory T cell subsets. Two oligonucleotides, mixed equimolar, formed the beta constant-region primer covering TRBC1 and TRBC2. Nested alpha and beta constant-region primers with the SP2 primer drove four PCR rounds on ligated cDNA. Each CDR3 protein is one row after TCRdb ran MiXCR on the UMI-ligation and nested PCR reads. The table lists 8,500 to 10,000 distinct CDR3 sequences, around 5.4% of them singletons, with around 57% in the top ten. Sequenced input: CD4+ TEMRA cells from blood. Subset noted: effector memory re-expressing CD45RA, CD45RA+ CD27-. These receptor sequences come from a human donor in good health.

This clonotype was seen repeatedly, ten times or more. The rearrangement joins TRBV6-1 to TRBJ1-5; D gene unclear. Germline CDR1 MNHNS, CDR2 SASEGT. Trimming stripped 7 bases from V and 0 bases from J, with 10 bases between. This CDR3 is 14 amino acids long. DNA for the CDR3: TGTGCCAGCACCCCCGTCAATAGCAATCAGCCCCAGCATTTT. The encoded protein is CASTPVNSNQPQHF.

This clonotype was counted a few times. The chain carries TRBV4-1 and TRBJ2-1; D may be TRBD1 or TRBD2 (5 bases each). The CDR3 totals 17 residues. V was clipped by 3 bases and J by 4 bases, with 19 bases between them. Germline V gene lookup returns CDR1 MGHRA and CDR2 YSYEKL. CDR3 residues: CASSQASPGSGYNEQFF. In DNA form, the CDR3 reads TGCGCCAGCAGCCAGGCCTCCCCAGGGTCGGGGTACAATGAGCAGTTCTTC.

This clonotype came up many times. V and J are TRBV6-5 and TRBJ1-5; no reliable D call. V lost 5 bases, J lost 0 bases, and 8 bases lay in between. The V gene's germline CDR1 is MNHEY and CDR2 SVGAGI. This CDR3 contains 14 residues. The CDR3 bases are TGTGCCAGCAGTCCCCAGTATAGCAATCAGCCCCAGCATTTT. Translated: CASSPQYSNQPQHF.

This clonotype was counted ten times or more. V and J are TRBV7-2 and TRBJ1-5; D unclear. Trimming pared 7 bases from V and 4 bases from J, leaving 14 bases between. Germline values: CDR1 SGHTA, CDR2 FQGNSA. There are 14 residues in the CDR3. In DNA form, the CDR3 reads TGTGCCAGCACCTCGACACTATCTAATCAGCCCCAGCATTTT. Encoded protein: CASTSTLSNQPQHF.

At least ten counts were recorded for this clonotype. The chain has TRBV2 and TRBJ2-5; D may be TRBD1 (6 bases). V lost 8 bases and J 4 bases, leaving 8 bases between the germline ends. This CDR3 region has 11 residues. Germline V gene sequence: CDR1 SNHLY, CDR2 FYNNEI. This chain's CDR3 is CASSGVETQYF. The CDR3 DNA reads TGTGCCAGCTCAGGGGTAGAGACCCAGTACTTC.

Many counts were recorded for this clonotype. The V and J genes are TRBV3-1 and TRBJ2-7, with no clear D. The CDR3 contains 12 residues. Germline values: CDR1 LGHDT, CDR2 YNNKEL (reference sequence). The germline V and J ends were trimmed by 1 base and 3 bases, with 4 bases remaining between them. Here the CDR3 DNA reads TGTGCCAGCAGCCAAGTGGGCTACGAGCAGTACTTC. Its translation is CASSQVGYEQYF.

The J gene is TRBJ1-2, the V gene TRBV6-2 or TRBV6-3; TRBD1 matches at 7 bases. V lost 6 bases and J lost 8; bases outside the gene matches: 9. The CDR3 runs 13 residues. Germline lookup yields CDR1 MNHEY and CDR2 SVGEGT. The CDR3 reads CASSVGRQGGYTF. The CDR3 nucleotides are TGTGCCAGCAGCGTGGGGAGACAGGGCGGCTACACCTTC.

This clonotype occurred a few times. The chain employs TRBV29-1 and TRBJ2-5; 10 bases agree with TRBD1. In germline, CDR1 is SQVTM, CDR2 ANQGSEA. Trimming cost V 8 bases and J 4 bases; bases outside gene matches: 13. The CDR3 loop spans 15 amino acids. In DNA form, the CDR3 reads TGCAGCCATACTTTAGACAGGGGGCGAGGAGAGACCCAGTACTTC. Translating it yields CSHTLDRGRGETQYF.

The chain uses TRBV7-9 and TRBJ2-1; 10 bases match TRBD2. The V gene end was trimmed by 6 bases and the J gene end by 6 bases; junction bases not matched to a gene: 2. From germline, CDR1 is SEHNR and CDR2 FQNEAQ (reference sequence). This CDR3 contains 13 residues. This CDR3 is CASRPSGSNEQFF. As DNA, the CDR3 is TGTGCCAGCAGACCTAGCGGGAGCAATGAGCAGTTCTTC.

This clonotype was seen ten or more times. The chain couples TRBV2 to TRBJ2-2; D is unclear. The CDR3 is 12 residues long. The V gene lost 7 bases and the J gene lost 6 bases, with 9 bases spanning the gap. The germline CDR1 and CDR2 sequences are SNHLY and FYNNEI. This CDR3 is CASTDPAGELFF. Written as DNA, the CDR3 is TGTGCCAGCACCGACCCCGCCGGGGAGCTGTTTTTT. The full variable domain, its missing parts supplied by reference TRBV2 and TRBJ2-2, is EPEVTQTPSHQVTQMGQEVILRCVPISNHLYFYWYRQILGQKVEFLVSFYNNEISEKSEIFDDQFSVERPDGSNFTLKIRSTKLEDSAMYFCASTDPAGELFFGEGSRLTVL.

This clonotype was detected many times. The CDR3 bases are TGTGCCAGCAGGGAAACTAGCGGGGGGGCCCGTTTTGAGACCCAGTACTTC. As protein: CASRETSGGARFETQYF. The chain recombines TRBV28 with TRBJ2-5, with 13 bases identical to TRBD2. There are 17 residues in the CDR3. V gave up 6 bases and J gave up 5 bases; unmatched junction bases: 12. Germline V gene lookup returns CDR1 MDHEN and CDR2 SYDVKM.

This clonotype was detected many times. The CDR3 sequence: CSARDWLAGTKETQYF. The CDR3 DNA sequence: TGCAGTGCTAGAGATTGGCTAGCGGGCACCAAAGAGACCCAGTACTTC. The gene calls are TRBV20-1 and TRBJ2-5; 8 positions match TRBD2. V shed 0 bases, J shed 3 bases, and the junction held 9 bases outside the gene matches. This CDR3 region has 16 residues. Per the germline V gene, CDR1 is DFQATT and CDR2 is SNEGSKA (reference sequence).

At least ten counts were recorded for this clonotype. The chain recombines TRBV5-6 with TRBJ2-3; D remains unclear. Germline V CDR1 and CDR2: SGHDT, YYEEEE. Trimming left V 2 bases short and J 2 bases short, with 9 bases between. The CDR3 length is 14 residues. CDR3 protein: CASSFGSPTDTQYF. DNA for the CDR3: TGTGCCAGCAGCTTTGGGTCACCCACAGATACGCAGTATTTT.

This clonotype was seen a handful of times. The chain combines TRBV27 with TRBJ2-6; unclear D gene. V was shortened by 5 bases and J by 3 bases, with 8 bases between the two germline ends. This CDR3 comprises 14 residues. Looked up from germline, CDR1 is MNHEY and CDR2 is SMNVEV (reference sequence). Here the CDR3 reads CASSDPVGANVLTF. The CDR3 DNA is TGTGCCAGCAGTGATCCAGTTGGGGCCAACGTCCTGACTTTC.

The sample holds many counts of this clonotype. This chain joins TRBV19 and TRBJ1-2; possible D gene TRBD1, 5 bases. Germline V gene data show CDR1 as LNHDA and CDR2 as SQIVND (reference sequence). V gave up 10 bases and J gave up 8 bases, with 14 bases separating them. This CDR3 spans 11 amino acids. The CDR3 is CATREGMGYTF. CDR3 in DNA: TGTGCCACCAGGGAAGGGATGGGCTACACCTTC.

The table lists this clonotype with many counts. V is TRBV4-2 and J is TRBJ1-5, with 8 bases matching TRBD1. CDR1 is LGHNA, CDR2 YNFKEQ, per germline. Trimming at V came to 3 bases and at J to 0 bases, leaving 7 bases not matched to a gene. This CDR3 region has 17 residues. The CDR3: CASSHLTGDNSNQPQHF. DNA for the CDR3: TGTGCCAGCAGCCACTTGACAGGGGACAATAGCAATCAGCCCCAGCATTTT.

This clonotype occurred many times. The V gene is TRBV28, the J gene TRBJ2-1; D is unclear. CDR1 MDHEN and CDR2 SYDVKM come from the germline V gene. The CDR3 is made up of 15 amino acids. V gave up 1 base and J gave up 6 bases, with 13 bases separating them. CDR3 sequence (DNA): TGTGCCAGCAGTTTATCCCAACCGGCTGGCAATGAGCAGTTCTTC. Its protein product is CASSLSQPAGNEQFF. The complete variable domain, with remaining parts taken from reference TRBV28 and TRBJ2-1, reads DVKVTQSSRYLVKRTGEKVFLECVQDMDHENMFWYRQDPGLGLRLIYFSYDVKMKEKGDIPEGYSVSREKKERFSLILESASTNQTSMYLCASSLSQPAGNEQFFGPGTRLTVL.

This clonotype occurred many times. This chain uses TRBV3-1 with TRBJ2-3; 8 nucleotides match TRBD2. In germline, CDR1 is LGHDT, CDR2 YNNKEL (reference sequence). Unmatched junction bases numbered 10, after V lost 0 bases and J lost 5 bases. CDR3 size: 17 residues. This CDR3 is CASSQDWPGGPLDTQYF. CDR3 nucleotide sequence: TGTGCCAGCAGCCAAGATTGGCCGGGAGGGCCTTTAGATACGCAGTATTTT.

This clonotype has more than one count but fewer than ten. The rearrangement joins TRBV29-1 to TRBJ1-2; D is ambiguous. CDR1 and CDR2 from the germline V gene are SQVTM and ANQGSEA. The CDR3 runs to 12 residues. With 2 bases removed from V and 6 bases from J, the gap between germline ends came to 10 bases. CDR3 region: CSVEQAPNGYTF. The DNA for the CDR3 is TGCAGCGTTGAACAGGCACCTAATGGCTACACCTTC.

This clonotype was counted ten times or more. This sequence joins TRBV6-5 and TRBJ2-1, with TRBD1 matching 8 bases. V lost 6 bases and J lost 10; bases outside the gene matches: 5. This CDR3 region has 12 residues. CDR1 is MNHEY and CDR2 is SVGAGI in the germline V gene. The CDR3 sequence is CASSRGQGEQFF. The CDR3 DNA reads TGTGCCAGCAGCCGAGGACAGGGCGAGCAGTTCTTC.

The sample holds many counts of this clonotype. The chain links TRBV19 to TRBJ2-2, with unresolved D. CDR3 length equals 16 residues. Per germline, CDR1 LNHDA and CDR2 SQIVND (reference sequence). The V gene lost 3 bases and the J gene lost 0 bases, with 11 bases spanning the gap. CDR3 nucleotide sequence: TGTGCCAGTAGTATGGGTGCAGGCTCGAACACCGGGGAGCTGTTTTTT. Its protein product is CASSMGAGSNTGELFF.

This clonotype appeared a few times. This chain connects TRBV5-4 to TRBJ2-7; either TRBD1 or TRBD2 may fit D (5 bases each). Germline values: CDR1 SGHNT, CDR2 YYREEE (reference sequence). V lost 4 bases and J lost 0, with 14 bases in between. The CDR3 totals 15 residues. CDR3 sequence (DNA): TGTGCCAGCAGCGGATCCGGGACCAACTCCTACGAGCAGTACTTC. Translated, it gives CASSGSGTNSYEQYF.

This clonotype was observed at least ten times. V usage is TRBV12-3 or TRBV12-4 and J usage is TRBJ1-1, with no clear D. Between the trimmed V and J ends, which lost 2 bases and 5 bases, there was a span of 9 bases. There are 13 residues in the CDR3. CDR3 sequence reads: CASSLTRLTEAFF. CDR3 DNA sequence: TGTGCCAGCAGTTTAACTCGGTTGACTGAAGCTTTCTTT.

This clonotype has more than one count but fewer than ten. The rearrangement uses TRBV4-3 and TRBJ2-5, with D maybe TRBD1 (5 bases). CDR3 length: 15 residues. Trimming took off 0 bases at V and 2 bases at J, with 10 bases between the two ends. Per the germline V gene, CDR1 is LGHNA and CDR2 is YSLEER. The CDR3 loop reads CASSQDGQGQETQYF. The CDR3 DNA reads as TGCGCCAGCAGCCAAGATGGCCAGGGACAAGAGACCCAGTACTTC.

The J gene is TRBJ2-1, the V gene TRBV5-1, with 7 nucleotides matching TRBD2. The CDR3 contains 15 residues. Germline CDR1 is SGHRS and CDR2 is YFSETQ. V lost 0 bases and J lost 0; bases outside the gene matches: 0. CDR3 sequence reads: CASSLGGSSYNEQFF. CDR3 DNA sequence: TGCGCCAGCAGCTTGGGCGGGAGCTCCTACAATGAGCAGTTCTTC.

The sample holds a few counts of this clonotype. The V and J genes are TRBV19 and TRBJ1-5; no clear D. CDR3 length: 12 amino acids. Germline CDR1 reads LNHDA; CDR2 reads SQIVND (reference sequence). V gave up 6 bases and J gave up 2 bases, with 5 bases separating them. The CDR3 is CASREGNQPQHF. In DNA form, the CDR3 reads TGTGCCAGTAGGGAGGGCAATCAGCCCCAGCATTTT.

This chain connects TRBV6-6 to TRBJ2-5; D may correspond to TRBD1 or TRBD2 (5 bases each). Germline V gene data show CDR1 as MNHNY and CDR2 as SVGAGI (reference sequence). V was cut by 7 bases and J by 5 bases, with 11 bases left in between. This CDR3 region has 12 residues. This CDR3 is CASMGPTETQYF. The CDR3 DNA reads as TGTGCCAGCATGGGACCGACCGAGACCCAGTACTTC.

There are many counts of this clonotype. The chain carries TRBV25-1 and TRBJ2-7; a weak D match, TRBD2 (6 bases). CDR3 length: 11 amino acids. Trimming took off 5 bases at V and 6 bases at J, with 8 bases between the two ends. Germline lookup yields CDR1 MGHDK and CDR2 SYGVNS. CDR3 bases: TGTGCCAGCAGTTTCGGGAGCGAGCAGTACTTC. This encodes CASSFGSEQYF.

At least ten counts were recorded for this clonotype. The chain carries TRBV29-1 and TRBJ2-3; D is perhaps TRBD2 (6 bases). The CDR3 contains 14 residues. V was shortened by 5 bases and J by 2 bases, with 14 bases between the two germline ends. The germline V gene has CDR1 SQVTM and CDR2 ANQGSEA. The CDR3 DNA follows: TGCAGCGTTCGACGGGGACTCGACACAGATACGCAGTATTTT. It encodes CSVRRGLDTDTQYF.

This clonotype has at least ten counts. This chain joins TRBV19 and TRBJ2-1, with TRBD2 as a possible D gene (6 bases). CDR3 length: 15 residues. Trimming cost V 7 bases and J 7 bases, with 20 bases left between them. CDR1 is LNHDA and CDR2 is SQIVND in the germline V gene (reference sequence). The CDR3 region is CASIFRTGGGNEQFF. The CDR3 DNA follows: TGTGCCAGTATTTTTCGGACCGGGGGAGGAAATGAGCAGTTCTTC. The variable domain in full, with the rest retrieved from reference TRBV19 and TRBJ2-1, is DGGITQSPKYLFRKEGQNVTLSCEQNLNHDAMYWYRQDPGQGLRLIYYSQIVNDFQKGDIAEGYSVSREKKESFPLTVTSAQKNPTAFYLCASIFRTGGGNEQFFGPGTRLTVL.

This clonotype has at least ten counts. The V call is TRBV12-3 or TRBV12-4, the J call TRBJ2-7, with TRBD1 matching over 7 bases. With 6 bases clipped from V and 5 bases from J, the junction kept 7 bases outside the gene matches. The CDR3 spans 13 residues. The CDR3 spells CASSRQGADEQYF. As DNA, the CDR3 is TGTGCCAGCAGCCGACAGGGAGCGGACGAGCAGTACTTC.

This clonotype was picked up many times. The rearrangement joins TRBV6-6 to TRBJ1-2; D remains ambiguous. The V and J ends lost 6 bases and 1 base respectively, with 9 bases between them. The CDR3 totals 13 residues. Germline V CDR1 and CDR2: MNHNY, SVGAGI (reference sequence). The DNA for the CDR3 is TGTGCCAGCAGCGACGACCGTAACTATGGCTACACCTTC. Translation gives CASSDDRNYGYTF.